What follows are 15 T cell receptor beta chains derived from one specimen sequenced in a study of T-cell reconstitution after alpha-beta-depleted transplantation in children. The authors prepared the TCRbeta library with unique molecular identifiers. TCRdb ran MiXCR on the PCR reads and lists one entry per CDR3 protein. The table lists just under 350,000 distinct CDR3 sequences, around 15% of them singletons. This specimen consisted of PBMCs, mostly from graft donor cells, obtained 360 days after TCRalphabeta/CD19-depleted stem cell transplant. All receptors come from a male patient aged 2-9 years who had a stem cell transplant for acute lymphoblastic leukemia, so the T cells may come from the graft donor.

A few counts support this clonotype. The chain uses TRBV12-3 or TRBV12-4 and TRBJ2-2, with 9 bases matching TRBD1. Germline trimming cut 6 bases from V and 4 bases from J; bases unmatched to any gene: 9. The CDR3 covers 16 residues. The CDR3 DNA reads TGTGCCAGCAGCCATGGACAGGGGATGACCACCGGGGAGCTGTTTTTT. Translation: CASSHGQGMTTGELFF.

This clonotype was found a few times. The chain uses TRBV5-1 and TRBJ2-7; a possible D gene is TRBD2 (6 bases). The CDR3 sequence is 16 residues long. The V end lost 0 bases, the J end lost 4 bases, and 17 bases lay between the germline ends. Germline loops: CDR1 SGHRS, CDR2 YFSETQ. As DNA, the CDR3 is TGCGCCAGCAGCTTGGGGCTACTAGCCAACATTTACGAGCAGTACTTC. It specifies CASSLGLLANIYEQYF. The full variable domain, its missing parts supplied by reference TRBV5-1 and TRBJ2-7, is KAGVTQTPRYLIKTRGQQVTLSCSPISGHRSVSWYQQTPGQGLQFLFEYFSETQRNKGNFPGRFSGRQFSNSRSEMNVSTLELGDSALYLCASSLGLLANIYEQYFGPGTRLTVT.

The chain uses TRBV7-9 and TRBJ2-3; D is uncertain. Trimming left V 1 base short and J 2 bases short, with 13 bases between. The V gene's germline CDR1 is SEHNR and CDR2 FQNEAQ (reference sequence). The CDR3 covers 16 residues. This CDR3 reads CASSLDLSFHTDTQYF. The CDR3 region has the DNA TGTGCCAGCAGCTTAGACTTGTCTTTTCACACAGATACGCAGTATTTT.

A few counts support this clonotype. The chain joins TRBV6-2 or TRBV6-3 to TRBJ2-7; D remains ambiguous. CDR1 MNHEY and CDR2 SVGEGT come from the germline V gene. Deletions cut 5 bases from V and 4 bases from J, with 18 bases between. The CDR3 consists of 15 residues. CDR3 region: CASSRRSETAYEQYF. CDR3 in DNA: TGTGCCAGCAGTAGGCGCAGCGAGACCGCGTACGAGCAGTACTTC.

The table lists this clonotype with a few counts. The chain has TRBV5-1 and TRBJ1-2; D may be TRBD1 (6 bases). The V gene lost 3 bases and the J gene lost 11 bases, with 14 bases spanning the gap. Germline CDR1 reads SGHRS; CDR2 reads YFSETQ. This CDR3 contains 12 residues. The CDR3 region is CASSSGQRRYTF. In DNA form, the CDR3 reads TGCGCCAGCAGCTCCGGACAGAGACGTTACACCTTC. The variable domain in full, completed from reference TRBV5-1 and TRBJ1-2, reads KAGVTQTPRYLIKTRGQQVTLSCSPISGHRSVSWYQQTPGQGLQFLFEYFSETQRNKGNFPGRFSGRQFSNSRSEMNVSTLELGDSALYLCASSSGQRRYTFGSGTRLTVV.

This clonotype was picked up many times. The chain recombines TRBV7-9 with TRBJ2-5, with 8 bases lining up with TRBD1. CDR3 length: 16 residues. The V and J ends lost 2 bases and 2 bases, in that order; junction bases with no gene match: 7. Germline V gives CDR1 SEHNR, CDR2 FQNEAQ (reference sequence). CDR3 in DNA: TGTGCCAGCAGCTTATTAACAGGGGGGATGCAAGAGACCCAGTACTTC. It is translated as CASSLLTGGMQETQYF.

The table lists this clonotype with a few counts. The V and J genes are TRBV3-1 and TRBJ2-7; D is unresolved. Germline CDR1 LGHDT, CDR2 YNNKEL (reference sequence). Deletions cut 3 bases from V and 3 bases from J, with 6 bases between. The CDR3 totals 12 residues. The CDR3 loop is CASSHPHYEQYF. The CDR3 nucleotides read TGTGCCAGCAGCCATCCACACTACGAGCAGTACTTC.

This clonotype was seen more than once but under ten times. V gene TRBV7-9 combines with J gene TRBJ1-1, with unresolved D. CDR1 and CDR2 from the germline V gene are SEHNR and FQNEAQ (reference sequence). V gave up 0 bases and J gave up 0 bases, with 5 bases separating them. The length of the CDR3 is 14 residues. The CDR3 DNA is TGTGCCAGCAGCTTAGCGCACGTGAACACTGAAGCTTTCTTT. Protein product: CASSLAHVNTEAFF.

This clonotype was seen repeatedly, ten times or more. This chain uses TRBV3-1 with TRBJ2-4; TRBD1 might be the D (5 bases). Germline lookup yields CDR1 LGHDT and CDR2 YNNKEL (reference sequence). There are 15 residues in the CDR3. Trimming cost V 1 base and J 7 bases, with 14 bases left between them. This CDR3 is CASSQVPPPGNIQYF. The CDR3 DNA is TGTGCCAGCAGCCAAGTTCCGCCTCCAGGGAACATTCAGTACTTC.

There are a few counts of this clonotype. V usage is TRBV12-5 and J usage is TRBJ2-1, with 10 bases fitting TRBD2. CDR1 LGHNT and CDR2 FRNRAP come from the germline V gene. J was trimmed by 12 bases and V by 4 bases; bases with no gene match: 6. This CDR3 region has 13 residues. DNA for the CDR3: TGTGCTAGTGGTTCTAGCGGGAGTTGGGGGCAGTTCTTC. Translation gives CASGSSGSWGQFF.

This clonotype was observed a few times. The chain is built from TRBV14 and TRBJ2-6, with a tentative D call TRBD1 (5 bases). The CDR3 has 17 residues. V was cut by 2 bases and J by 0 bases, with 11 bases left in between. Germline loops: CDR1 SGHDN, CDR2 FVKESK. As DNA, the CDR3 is TGTGCCAGCAGCCAATTCTCAGGGCCCTCTGGGGCCAACGTCCTGACTTTC. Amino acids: CASSQFSGPSGANVLTF.

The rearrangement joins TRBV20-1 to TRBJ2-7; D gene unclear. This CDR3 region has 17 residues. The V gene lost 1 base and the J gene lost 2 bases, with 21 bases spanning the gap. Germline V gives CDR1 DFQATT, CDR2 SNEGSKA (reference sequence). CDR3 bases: TGCAGTGCTAGAGGGCTCTTGGGCGATCCCCCTACCTACGAGCAGTACTTC. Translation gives CSARGLLGDPPTYEQYF.

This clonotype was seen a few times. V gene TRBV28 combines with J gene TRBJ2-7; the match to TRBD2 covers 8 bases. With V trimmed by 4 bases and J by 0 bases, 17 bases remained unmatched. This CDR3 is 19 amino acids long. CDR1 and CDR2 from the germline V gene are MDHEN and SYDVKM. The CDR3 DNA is TGTGCCAGCAGTTCCCTTAGCGGGAAGAACCTATCGAGCTCCTACGAGCAGTACTTC. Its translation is CASSSLSGKNLSSSYEQYF.

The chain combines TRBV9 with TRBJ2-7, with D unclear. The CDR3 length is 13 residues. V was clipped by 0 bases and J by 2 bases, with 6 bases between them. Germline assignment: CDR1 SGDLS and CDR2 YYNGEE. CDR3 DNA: TGTGCCAGCAGCGTAGGGTTCCCCTACGAGCAGTACTTC. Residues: CASSVGFPYEQYF. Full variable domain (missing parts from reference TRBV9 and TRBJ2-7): DSGVTQTPKHLITATGQRVTLRCSPRSGDLSVYWYQQSLDQGLQFLIQYYNGEERAKGNILERFSAQQFPDLHSELNLSSLELGDSALYFCASSVGFPYEQYFGPGTRLTVT.

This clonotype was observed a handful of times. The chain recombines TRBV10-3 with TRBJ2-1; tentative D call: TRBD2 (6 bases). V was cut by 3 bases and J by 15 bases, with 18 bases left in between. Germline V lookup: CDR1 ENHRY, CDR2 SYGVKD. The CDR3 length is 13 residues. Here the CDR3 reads CAISDFTGTGPFF. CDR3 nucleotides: TGTGCCATCAGTGACTTCACCGGGACTGGGCCGTTCTTC.